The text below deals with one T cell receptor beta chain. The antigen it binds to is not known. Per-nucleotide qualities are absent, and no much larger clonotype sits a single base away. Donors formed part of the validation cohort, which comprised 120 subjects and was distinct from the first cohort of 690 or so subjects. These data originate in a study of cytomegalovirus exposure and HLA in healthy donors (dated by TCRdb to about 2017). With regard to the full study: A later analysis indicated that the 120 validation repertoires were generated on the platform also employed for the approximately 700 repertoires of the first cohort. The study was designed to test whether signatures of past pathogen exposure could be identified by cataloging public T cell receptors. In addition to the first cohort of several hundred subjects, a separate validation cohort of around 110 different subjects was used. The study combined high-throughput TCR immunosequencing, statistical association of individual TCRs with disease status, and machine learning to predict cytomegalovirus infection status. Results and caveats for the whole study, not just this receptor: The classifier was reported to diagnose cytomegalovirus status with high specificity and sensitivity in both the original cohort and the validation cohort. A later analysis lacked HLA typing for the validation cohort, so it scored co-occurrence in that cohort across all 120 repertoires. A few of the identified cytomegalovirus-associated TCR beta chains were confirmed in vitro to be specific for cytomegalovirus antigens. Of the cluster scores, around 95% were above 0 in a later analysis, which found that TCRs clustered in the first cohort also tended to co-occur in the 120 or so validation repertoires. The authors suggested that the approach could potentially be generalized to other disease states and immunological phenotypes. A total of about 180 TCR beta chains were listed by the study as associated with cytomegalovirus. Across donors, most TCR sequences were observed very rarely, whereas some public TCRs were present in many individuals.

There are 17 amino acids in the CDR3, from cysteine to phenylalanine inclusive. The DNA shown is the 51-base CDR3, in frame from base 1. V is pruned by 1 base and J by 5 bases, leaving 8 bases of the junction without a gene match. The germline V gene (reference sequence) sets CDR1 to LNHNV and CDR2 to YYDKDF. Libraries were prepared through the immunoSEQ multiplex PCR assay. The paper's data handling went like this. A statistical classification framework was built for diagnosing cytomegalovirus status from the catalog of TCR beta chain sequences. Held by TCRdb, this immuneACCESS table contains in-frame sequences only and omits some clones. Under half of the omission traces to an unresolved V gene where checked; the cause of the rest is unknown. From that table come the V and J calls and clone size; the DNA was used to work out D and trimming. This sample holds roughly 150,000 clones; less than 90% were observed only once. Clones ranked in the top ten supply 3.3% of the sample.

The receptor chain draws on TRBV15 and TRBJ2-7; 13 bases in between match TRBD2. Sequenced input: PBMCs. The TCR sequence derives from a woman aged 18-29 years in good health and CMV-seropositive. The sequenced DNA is TGTGCCACCAGCAGAGGGCCCGGACTAGCGGGAGTCCACGAGCAGTACTTC. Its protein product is CATSRGPGLAGVHEQYF.